This TCR beta chain comes out of a study of glioma-infiltrating T cells after dendritic cell vaccination. On the study more broadly: Monocyte-derived dendritic cells, cultured about 7 days with IL-4 and GM-CSF, were pulsed with autologous tumor lysate.

The sample holds one count of this clone. Assay used: immunoSEQ multiplex PCR; TCRdb lists only in-frame clones, some missing. The sample lists 95,000 to 110,000 clones, roughly four fifths occurring once. In germline, CDR1 is LNHDA, CDR2 SQIVND (reference sequence). Trimming stripped 5 bases from V and 14 bases from J, with 21 bases between. This CDR3 has 14 residues. This chain links TRBV19 with TRBJ1-4, with D hard to call. Sequences were derived from blood, sampled before dendritic cell vaccination. This clonotype was sampled from a human donor with glioblastoma. CDR3 DNA sequence: TGTGCCAGTAGTGAGAGATCTAAGCGGGAATATCTGTTTTTT. It is translated as CASSERSKREYLFF. The full variable domain, completed using reference TRBV19 and TRBJ1-4, is DGGITQSPKYLFRKEGQNVTLSCEQNLNHDAMYWYRQDPGQGLRLIYYSQIVNDFQKGDIAEGYSVSREKKESFPLTVTSAQKNPTAFYLCASSERSKREYLFFGSGTQLSVL.